These 8 T cell receptor beta chains were sequenced from one sample in a study of blood T cell repertoires in COVID-19. Method: immunoSEQ multiplex PCR; TCRdb's copy keeps in-frame clones and lacks some. The table includes about 260,000 clones, about nine tenths detected once. Sequenced input: peripheral blood. These receptors came from a person aged 18 to 35 with COVID-19, enrolled during active disease.

This chain connects TRBV6-1 to TRBJ2-7; a possible D gene is TRBD1 (5 bases). CDR3 length: 14 residues. The V end was cut by 0 bases, the J end by 8 bases, with 14 bases between. The germline CDR1 and CDR2 sequences are MNHNS and SASEGT. CDR3 nucleotide sequence: TGTGCCAGCAGTGAAGCAGGGGATTATTACAAGCAGTACTTC. Residues: CASSEAGDYYKQYF.

The chain has TRBV11-2 and TRBJ2-1; 10 bases are shared with TRBD2. Unmatched junction bases numbered 12, after V lost 8 bases and J lost 5 bases. This CDR3 is built from 16 residues. From germline, CDR1 is SGHAT and CDR2 FQNNGV. CDR3 in DNA: TGTGCCAGCCGACCCTTTTGGACTAGCGGTAACAATGAGCAGTTCTTC. It yields the protein CASRPFWTSGNNEQFF.

The CDR3 is CASSLDQVGYNEQFF. CDR3 sequence (DNA): TGTGCCAGCAGCTTAGATCAGGTGGGCTACAATGAGCAGTTCTTC. The V gene is TRBV7-2, the J gene TRBJ2-1; no definite D call. V was clipped by 1 base and J by 3 bases, with 10 bases between them. This CDR3 comprises 15 residues. Germline lookup yields CDR1 SGHTA and CDR2 FQGNSA. Looking up the rest from reference TRBV7-2 and TRBJ2-1 gives the full variable domain: GAGVSQSPSNKVTEKGKDVELRCDPISGHTALYWYRQSLGQGLEFLIYFQGNSAPDKSGLPSDRFSAERTGGSVSTLTIQRTQQEDSAVYLCASSLDQVGYNEQFFGPGTRLTVL.

This clone was found a few times. This rearrangement joins TRBV7-9 to TRBJ2-3; the match to TRBD2 covers 7 bases. Germline V gene sequence: CDR1 SEHNR, CDR2 FQNEAQ (reference sequence). With 5 bases clipped from V and 3 bases from J, the junction kept 2 bases outside the gene matches. This CDR3 comprises 13 residues. The CDR3 region has the DNA TGTGCCAGCAGCGTTAGCGGGACAGATACGCAGTATTTT. This codes for CASSVSGTDTQYF.

V gene TRBV19 combines with J gene TRBJ2-1; 11 bases match TRBD2. CDR3 size: 12 residues. The trim removed 6 bases at V and 8 bases at J, leaving 0 bases unmatched. In germline, CDR1 is LNHDA, CDR2 SQIVND (reference sequence). The CDR3 reads CASRGLADEQFF. The DNA of the CDR3 is TGTGCCAGTAGGGGACTAGCGGATGAGCAGTTCTTC.

The chain joins TRBV4-1 to TRBJ1-2; no firm D call. Germline assignment: CDR1 MGHRA and CDR2 YSYEKL. The ends were cut back, 4 bases at V and 8 bases at J, with 20 bases in the middle. CDR3 size: 15 residues. This CDR3 reads CASSLTVLSGGGYTF. The CDR3 coding sequence is TGCGCCAGCAGCCTTACGGTCCTGTCCGGCGGAGGCTACACCTTC.

The CDR3 DNA is TGTGCCAGCAGCGTAGGTGGGGGAGGCGCAGATACGCAGTATTTT. Translation gives CASSVGGGGADTQYF. V is TRBV9 and J is TRBJ2-3, with D possibly being TRBD2 (6 bases). Per the germline V gene, CDR1 is SGDLS and CDR2 is YYNGEE. The CDR3 covers 15 residues. Trimming stripped 0 bases from V and 4 bases from J, with 12 bases between. Full variable domain (remainder filled in from reference TRBV9 and TRBJ2-3): DSGVTQTPKHLITATGQRVTLRCSPRSGDLSVYWYQQSLDQGLQFLIQYYNGEERAKGNILERFSAQQFPDLHSELNLSSLELGDSALYFCASSVGGGGADTQYFGPGTRLTVL.

The chain employs TRBV7-8 and TRBJ2-2; TRBD2 aligns across 7 bases. The V and J ends lost 5 bases and 4 bases, in that order; junction bases with no gene match: 10. The V gene's germline CDR1 is SGHVS and CDR2 FQNEAQ. This CDR3 contains 16 residues. CDR3 sequence reads: CASSRAGLTATGELFF. For the CDR3, the DNA is TGTGCCAGCAGCCGAGCGGGGCTTACTGCCACCGGGGAGCTGTTTTTT.